This T cell receptor (beta chain) derives from a study of T cell repertoires in aging, cancer and after chemotherapy. Whole-study context: Healthy donor repertoires were recorded over several months to years and showed clear clonal overlap. Whole-study results and caveats: In healthy donors, age-related TCR diversity loss mainly reflected lost richness. In each cancer cohort, median generation probability increased across chemotherapy, suggesting thymic output rebounded. No conclusions about immunological memory after chemotherapy can be drawn from the repertoire data.

This clonotype has just a few counts. Its specificity is unknown. The template was genomic DNA from peripheral blood, not RNA. TRB rearrangements spanning V, D and J were amplified using mixed TRB-A/B primers. TCRdb called the multiplex PCR reads again in MiXCR, with one record for every CDR3 protein. This table holds 8,100 or so distinct CDR3 sequences, roughly 32% found once. Germline CDR1 DFQATT, CDR2 SNEGSKA (reference sequence). V gave up 3 bases and J gave up 1 base; unmatched junction bases: 5. The CDR3 totals 15 residues. V gene TRBV20-1 combines with J gene TRBJ2-1; TRBD2 matches 8 bases. The sample comprised blood. The TCR was taken from a human donor in good health. The CDR3 DNA sequence: TGCAGTGCTAGGAATCCGGGAGGGTCCTACAATGAGCAGTTCTTC. The encoded protein is CSARNPGGSYNEQFF.